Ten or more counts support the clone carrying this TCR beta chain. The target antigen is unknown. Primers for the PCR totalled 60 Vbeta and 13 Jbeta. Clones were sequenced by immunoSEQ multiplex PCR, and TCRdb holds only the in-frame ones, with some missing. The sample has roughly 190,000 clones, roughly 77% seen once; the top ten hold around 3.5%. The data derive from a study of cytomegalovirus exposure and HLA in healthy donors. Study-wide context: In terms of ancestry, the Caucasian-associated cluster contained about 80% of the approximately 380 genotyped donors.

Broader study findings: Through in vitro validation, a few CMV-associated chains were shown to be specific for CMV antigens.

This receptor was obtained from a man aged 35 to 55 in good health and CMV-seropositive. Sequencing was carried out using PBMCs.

CDR3 region: CASTGGLDGYTF. The DNA for the CDR3 is TGTGCCAGCACGGGGGGGTTGGATGGCTACACCTTC. V usage is TRBV2 and J usage is TRBJ1-2; D perhaps matches TRBD1 (5 bases). Germline assignment: CDR1 SNHLY and CDR2 FYNNEI. Trimming removed 7 bases at V and 6 bases at J, with 12 bases between. The CDR3 has 12 residues.